Listed below are T cell receptor beta chains from one sample, sequenced in a study of blood T cell repertoires in COVID-19. Sequenced by immunoSEQ multiplex PCR; TCRdb stores in-frame clones only, minus some. Of approximately 190,000 clones in the sample, 84% were seen once. Sample: PBMCs or T cells enriched from blood (not recorded which). Every receptor here comes from a woman in her twenties or thirties who had been exposed to COVID-19. Each CDR3 is given with its conserved first and last residue. A D gene is named only where the DNA matches it firmly. Where a row states a size, it is once, few, many or the class of an expanded clone; other rows omit it.

- TRBJ1-1 TRBV11-2 - CASSLPVGHLNTEAFF TGTGCCAGCAGCTTGCCTGTGGGACACTTAAACACTGAAGCTTTCTTT
- TRBJ1-2 TRBV29-1 once CSVDRGDGYTF TGCAGCGTTGACAGGGGAGATGGCTACACCTTC
TRBD1 TRBJ1-2 TRBV7-6 - CASSSLGTGGYGYTF TGTGCCAGCAGCTCACTAGGGACAGGGGGCTATGGCTACACCTTC
TRBD2 TRBJ2-7 TRBV2 once CASSETPSGGLYEQYF TGTGCCAGCAGTGAAACCCCTAGCGGGGGACTCTACGAGCAGTACTTC
- TRBJ1-4 TRBV12-5 once CASGLVILELEEKLFF TGTGCTAGTGGTTTGGTAATACTCGAACTAGAGGAAAAACTGTTTTTT
- TRBJ2-7 TRBV9 - CASSLTGNEQYF TGTGCCAGCAGCCTGACAGGTAACGAGCAGTACTTC
- TRBJ1-3 TRBV19 - CASRRQGISGNTIYF TGTGCCAGCCGCCGGCAGGGAATCTCTGGAAACACCATATATTTT
- TRBJ1-2 TRBV14 - CASSQSQAGIGPANYGYTF TGTGCCAGCAGCCAATCCCAAGCCGGTATTGGGCCAGCTAACTATGGCTACACCTTC
- TRBJ2-1 TRBV3-1/TRBV3-2 - CASSQDRFPTLEQFF TGTGCCAGCAGCCAAGACAGATTTCCCACGTTGGAGCAGTTCTTC
- TRBJ2-5 TRBV2 once CASIPYETQYF TGTGCCAGCATTCCCTATGAGACCCAGTACTTC
- TRBJ2-3 TRBV18 - CASSLLASTDTQYF TGTGCCAGCTCCCTACTAGCCAGCACAGATACGCAGTATTTT
- TRBJ1-1 TRBV9 - CASSVVGARANTEAFF TGTGCCAGCAGCGTAGTGGGTGCGAGGGCGAACACTGAAGCTTTCTTT
- TRBJ2-3 TRBV27 - CASSPLSGTDTQYF TGTGCCAGCAGTCCACTATCCGGCACAGATACGCAGTATTTT
TRBD1 TRBJ2-1 TRBV29-1 - CSVGGQGGEQFF TGCAGCGTTGGGGGACAGGGGGGTGAGCAGTTCTTC
- TRBJ1-5 TRBV6-5 - CASRRGGSNQPQHF TGTGCCAGCAGAAGAGGGGGAAGCAATCAGCCCCAGCATTTT
- TRBJ2-6 TRBV11-2 - CASSFSGTGANVLTF TGTGCCAGCAGCTTTTCAGGGACTGGGGCCAACGTCCTGACTTTC
- TRBJ2-2 TRBV11-2 - CASSLGPGENTGELFF TGTGCCAGCAGCTTAGGGCCAGGGGAAAACACCGGGGAGCTGTTTTTT
- TRBJ1-2 TRBV4-3 - CASSQAGTSGYTF TGCGCCAGCAGCCAGGCCGGGACATCTGGCTACACCTTC
- TRBJ1-2 TRBV5-4 - CASSRYGEGYTF TGTGCCAGCAGCCGATACGGGGAAGGCTACACCTTC
TRBD2 TRBJ2-3 TRBV6-2/TRBV6-3 - CASSYSGTSGNTDTQYF TGTGCCAGCAGTTACTCCGGGACTAGCGGAAACACAGATACGCAGTATTTT
- TRBJ1-6 TRBV11-1 - CASSPREGHSPLHF TGTGCCAGCAGCCCCCGGGAGGGCCATTCACCCCTCCACTTT
TRBD2 TRBJ2-1 TRBV5-4 - CASSGAERGYNEQFF TGTGCCAGCAGCGGAGCCGAGCGGGGATACAATGAGCAGTTCTTC
- TRBJ2-1 TRBV4-3 - CASSQDGLLSEQFF TGCGCCAGCAGCCAAGACGGTCTTTTAAGTGAGCAGTTCTTC
- TRBJ1-1 TRBV6-5 - CASFRDTEAFF TGTGCCAGCTTTCGGGACACTGAAGCTTTCTTT
TRBD1 TRBJ2-7 TRBV5-4 - CASSQGASYEQYF TGTGCCAGCAGCCAGGGGGCTAGCTACGAGCAGTACTTC
- TRBJ2-2 TRBV6-4 - CASSDSGVTGELFF TGTGCCAGCAGTGACTCCGGGGTAACCGGGGAGCTGTTTTTT
- TRBJ1-1 TRBV30 - CAWSPTREAFF TGTGCCTGGAGCCCGACTAGGGAAGCTTTCTTT
- TRBJ2-7 TRBV25-1 - CASSESGGLYEQYF TGTGCCAGCAGTGAATCGGGCGGACTCTATGAGCAGTACTTC
- TRBJ2-2 TRBV2 - CASSDVRTNTGELFF TGTGCCAGCAGTGATGTTAGAACGAACACCGGGGAGCTGTTTTTT
TRBD2 TRBJ2-5 TRBV19 - CASSIASGYQETQYF TGTGCCAGTAGTATTGCTAGCGGGTACCAAGAGACCCAGTACTTC
TRBD1 TRBJ1-5 TRBV27 - CASSLSQGALRNQPQHF TGTGCCAGCAGTCTATCTCAGGGGGCGCTTAGGAATCAGCCCCAGCATTTT
- TRBJ2-7 TRBV5-5 - CASSPLMTASSYEQYF TGTGCCAGCAGCCCCCTAATGACAGCGAGCTCCTACGAGCAGTACTTC
- TRBJ2-3 TRBV6-5 - CASGAWDTQYF TGTGCCAGCGGGGCGTGGGATACGCAGTATTTT
- TRBJ1-2 TRBV6-1 - CASSEVRRGARDGYTF TGTGCCAGCAGTGAAGTCCGACGGGGGGCGCGTGATGGCTACACCTTC
- TRBJ1-3 TRBV6-5 - CASSYSQVSSGNTIYF TGTGCCAGCAGTTACTCGCAGGTCAGCTCTGGAAACACCATATATTTT
- TRBJ2-1 TRBV5-1 few CASSLVPGDFNEQFF TGCGCCAGCAGCTTGGTTCCCGGAGATTTCAATGAGCAGTTCTTC
- TRBJ1-1 TRBV11-2 - CASVLRGMNTEAFF TGTGCCAGCGTTCTCCGGGGGATGAACACTGAAGCTTTCTTT
TRBD1 TRBJ2-7 TRBV9 - CASSYRDSSYEQYF TGTGCCAGCAGCTACCGGGACAGCTCCTACGAGCAGTACTTC
- TRBJ1-4 TRBV7-2 - CASSLGGQGAEKLFF TGTGCCAGCAGCTTGGGTGGGCAGGGTGCTGAAAAACTGTTTTTT
TRBD2 TRBJ2-5 TRBV30 - CAWSVLRGAGETQYF TGTGCCTGGAGTGTACTGCGGGGGGCGGGAGAGACCCAGTACTTC
TRBD1 TRBJ1-1 TRBV5-5 - CASSLTSGQAEAFF TGTGCCAGCAGCTTGACCTCGGGACAGGCTGAAGCTTTCTTT
- TRBJ2-2 TRBV5-1 - CASSPQVGSGELFF TGCGCCAGCAGCCCCCAGGTGGGCAGCGGGGAGCTGTTTTTT
TRBD1 TRBJ1-2 TRBV19 - CATQPGQGSFGYGYTF TGTGCCACCCAACCGGGACAGGGAAGCTTTGGCTATGGCTACACCTTC
- TRBJ1-2 TRBV11-3 - CASSLREGDGYTF TGTGCCAGCAGCTTACGAGAGGGAGATGGCTACACCTTC
TRBD1 TRBJ2-7 TRBV18 - CASEDRRVPFSYEQYF TGTGCCAGCGAGGACAGGAGAGTGCCTTTCTCCTACGAGCAGTACTTC
TRBD1 TRBJ2-3 TRBV11-2 - CASSLDLEGTGATTDTQYF TGTGCCAGCAGCTTAGATCTCGAGGGGACAGGGGCTACCACAGATACGCAGTATTTT
- TRBJ2-7 TRBV30 few CAWAGTEAYEQYF TGTGCCTGGGCCGGTACTGAGGCCTACGAGCAGTACTTC
- TRBJ1-2 TRBV27 - CASSLSIGANYGYTF TGTGCCAGCAGTTTAAGTATAGGAGCCAACTATGGCTACACCTTC
TRBD1 TRBJ2-7 TRBV6-5 - CASRWTGETYEQYF TGTGCCAGCAGATGGACAGGGGAGACCTACGAGCAGTACTTC
TRBD2 TRBJ2-5 TRBV14 - CASSQEGREQETQYF TGTGCCAGCAGCCAAGAAGGGCGGGAGCAAGAGACCCAGTACTTC
- TRBJ1-1 TRBV12-3/TRBV12-4 once CASSLTGNTEAFF TGTGCCAGCAGCCTGACGGGGAACACTGAAGCTTTCTTT
TRBD1 TRBJ2-3 TRBV19 once CASSTRTGGGTDTQYF TGTGCCAGTAGTACCCGGACAGGGGGGGGAACAGATACGCAGTATTTT
TRBD1 TRBJ2-2 TRBV29-1 once CSVGQGDTGELFF TGCAGCGTTGGACAGGGCGACACCGGGGAGCTGTTTTTT
- TRBJ2-1 TRBV29-1 - CTAGDNEQFF TGCACCGCAGGGGACAATGAGCAGTTCTTC
TRBD2 TRBJ2-2 TRBV6-5 - CASTRELADTGELFF TGTGCCAGCACTCGTGAACTAGCGGACACCGGGGAGCTGTTTTTT